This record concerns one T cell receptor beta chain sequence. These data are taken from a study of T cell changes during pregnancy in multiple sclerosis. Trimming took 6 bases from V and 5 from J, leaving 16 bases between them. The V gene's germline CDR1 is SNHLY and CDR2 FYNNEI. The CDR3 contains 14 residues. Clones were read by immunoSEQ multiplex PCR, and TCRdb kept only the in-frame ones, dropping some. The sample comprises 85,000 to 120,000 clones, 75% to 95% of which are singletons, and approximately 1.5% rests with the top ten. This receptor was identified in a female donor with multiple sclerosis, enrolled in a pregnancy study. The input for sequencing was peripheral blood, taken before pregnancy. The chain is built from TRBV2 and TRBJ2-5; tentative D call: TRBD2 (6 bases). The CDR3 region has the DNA TGTGCCAGCAGAGCCAGCGGGTTCTACGAGACCCAGTACTTC. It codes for CASRASGFYETQYF.